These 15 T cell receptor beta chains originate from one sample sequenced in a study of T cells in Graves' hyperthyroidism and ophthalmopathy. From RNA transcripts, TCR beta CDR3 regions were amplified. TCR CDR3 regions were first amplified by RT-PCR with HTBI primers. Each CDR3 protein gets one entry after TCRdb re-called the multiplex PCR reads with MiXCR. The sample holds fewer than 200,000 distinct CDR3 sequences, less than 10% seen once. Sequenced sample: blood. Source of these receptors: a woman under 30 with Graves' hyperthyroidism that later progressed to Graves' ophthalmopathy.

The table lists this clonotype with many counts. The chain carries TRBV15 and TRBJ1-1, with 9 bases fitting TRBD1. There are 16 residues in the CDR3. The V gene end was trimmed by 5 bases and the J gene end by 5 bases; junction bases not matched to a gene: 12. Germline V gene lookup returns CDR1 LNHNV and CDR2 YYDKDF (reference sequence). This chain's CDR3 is CATSPGGQGASTEAFF. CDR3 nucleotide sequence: TGTGCCACCAGCCCAGGGGGACAGGGCGCGTCTACTGAAGCTTTCTTT.

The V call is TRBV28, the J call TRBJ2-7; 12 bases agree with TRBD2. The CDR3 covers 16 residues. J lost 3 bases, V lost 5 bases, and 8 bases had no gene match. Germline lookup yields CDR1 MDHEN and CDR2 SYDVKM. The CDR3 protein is CASSVGTSGFRYEQYF. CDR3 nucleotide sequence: TGTGCCAGCAGTGTCGGGACTAGCGGGTTTCGCTACGAGCAGTACTTC.

The DNA for the CDR3 is TGTGCCAGCTCCGGACTGGCGAATGAAAAACTGTTTTTT. This sequence encodes CASSGLANEKLFF. The chain joins TRBV2 to TRBJ1-4; D is ambiguous. Trimming took 8 bases from V and 5 from J, leaving 12 bases between them. The CDR3 has 13 residues. Looked up from germline, CDR1 is SNHLY and CDR2 is FYNNEI.

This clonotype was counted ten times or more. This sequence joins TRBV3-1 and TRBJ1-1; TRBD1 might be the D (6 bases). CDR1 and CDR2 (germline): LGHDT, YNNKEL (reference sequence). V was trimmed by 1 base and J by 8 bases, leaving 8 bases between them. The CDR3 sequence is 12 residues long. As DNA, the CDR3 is TGTGCCAGCAGCCAAGGCACAGGGGAAGCTTTCTTT. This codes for CASSQGTGEAFF.

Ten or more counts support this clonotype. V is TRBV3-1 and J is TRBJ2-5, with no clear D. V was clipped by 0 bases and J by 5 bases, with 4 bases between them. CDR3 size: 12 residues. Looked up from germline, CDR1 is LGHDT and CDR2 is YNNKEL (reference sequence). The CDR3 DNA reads TGTGCCAGCAGCCAAGACGGCGAGACCCAGTACTTC. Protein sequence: CASSQDGETQYF.

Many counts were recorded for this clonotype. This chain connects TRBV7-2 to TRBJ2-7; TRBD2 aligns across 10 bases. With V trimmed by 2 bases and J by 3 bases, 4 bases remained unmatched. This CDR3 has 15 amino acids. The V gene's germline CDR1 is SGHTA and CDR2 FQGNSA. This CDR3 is CASSLSGGALYEQYF. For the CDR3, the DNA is TGTGCCAGCAGCTTAAGCGGGGGGGCCCTCTACGAGCAGTACTTC.

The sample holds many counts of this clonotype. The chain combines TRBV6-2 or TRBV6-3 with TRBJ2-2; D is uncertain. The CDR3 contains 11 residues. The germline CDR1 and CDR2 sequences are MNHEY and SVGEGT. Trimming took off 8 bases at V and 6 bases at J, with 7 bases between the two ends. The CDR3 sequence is CASVSPGELFF. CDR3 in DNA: TGTGCCAGCGTCTCCCCCGGGGAGCTGTTTTTT.

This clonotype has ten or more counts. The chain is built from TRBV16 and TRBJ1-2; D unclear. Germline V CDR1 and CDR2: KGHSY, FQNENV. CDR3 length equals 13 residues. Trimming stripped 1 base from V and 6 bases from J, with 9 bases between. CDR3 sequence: CASSQLAGDGYTF. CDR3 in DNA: TGTGCCAGCAGCCAATTGGCCGGGGATGGCTACACCTTC. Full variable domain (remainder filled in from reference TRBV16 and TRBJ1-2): GEEVAQTPKHLVRGEGQKAKLYCAPIKGHSYVFWYQQVLKNEFKFLISFQNENVFDETGMPKERFSAKCLPNSPCSLEIQATKLEDSAVYFCASSQLAGDGYTFGSGTRLTVV.

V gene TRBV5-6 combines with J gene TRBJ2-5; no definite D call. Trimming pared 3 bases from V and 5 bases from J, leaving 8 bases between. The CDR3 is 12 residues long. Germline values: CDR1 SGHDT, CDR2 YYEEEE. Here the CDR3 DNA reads TGTGCCAGCAGCTACCGCTGGGAGACCCAGTACTTC. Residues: CASSYRWETQYF.

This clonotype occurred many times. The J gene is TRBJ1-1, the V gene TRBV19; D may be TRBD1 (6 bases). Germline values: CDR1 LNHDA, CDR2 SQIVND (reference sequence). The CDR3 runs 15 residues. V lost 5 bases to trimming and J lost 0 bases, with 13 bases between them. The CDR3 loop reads CASSLHREMNTEAFF. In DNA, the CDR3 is TGTGCCAGTAGTCTCCACAGGGAAATGAACACTGAAGCTTTCTTT.

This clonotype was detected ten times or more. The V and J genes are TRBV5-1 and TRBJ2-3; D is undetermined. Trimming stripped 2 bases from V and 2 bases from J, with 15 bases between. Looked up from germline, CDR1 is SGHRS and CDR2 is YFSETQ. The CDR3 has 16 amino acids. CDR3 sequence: CASSFRSGSDTDTQYF. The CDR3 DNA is TGCGCCAGCAGCTTCCGTTCCGGATCAGACACAGATACGCAGTATTTT.

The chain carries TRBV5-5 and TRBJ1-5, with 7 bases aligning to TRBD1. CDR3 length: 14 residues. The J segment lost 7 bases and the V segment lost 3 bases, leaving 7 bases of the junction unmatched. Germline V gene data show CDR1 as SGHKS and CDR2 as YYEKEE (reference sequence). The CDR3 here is CASSSLSGGQPQHF. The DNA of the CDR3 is TGTGCCAGCAGCTCTTTATCAGGGGGGCAGCCCCAGCATTTT.

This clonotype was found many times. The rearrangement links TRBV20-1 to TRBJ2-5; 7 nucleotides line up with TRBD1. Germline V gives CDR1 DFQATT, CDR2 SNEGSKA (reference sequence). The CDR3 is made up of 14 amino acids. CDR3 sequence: CSLRGRGSGETQYF. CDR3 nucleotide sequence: TGCAGCCTCCGGGGCAGGGGGTCGGGAGAGACCCAGTACTTC.

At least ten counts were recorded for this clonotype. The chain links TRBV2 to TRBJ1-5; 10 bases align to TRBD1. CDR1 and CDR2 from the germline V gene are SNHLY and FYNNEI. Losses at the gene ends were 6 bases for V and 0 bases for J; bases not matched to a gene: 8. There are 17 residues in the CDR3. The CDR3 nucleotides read TGTGCCAGCAGCCCGGGACAGGGGCGTGTTAGCAATCAGCCCCAGCATTTT. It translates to CASSPGQGRVSNQPQHF.

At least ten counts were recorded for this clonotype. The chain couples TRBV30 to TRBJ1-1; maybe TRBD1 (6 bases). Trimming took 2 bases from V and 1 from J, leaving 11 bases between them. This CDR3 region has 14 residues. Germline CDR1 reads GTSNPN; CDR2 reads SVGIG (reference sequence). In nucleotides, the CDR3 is TGTGCCTGGAGTAAGGCCAGGGGGAACACTGAAGCTTTCTTT. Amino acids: CAWSKARGNTEAFF.